These T cell receptor beta chains were read from a single sample in a study of cytomegalovirus exposure and HLA in healthy donors. The repertoire was sequenced with immunoSEQ multiplex PCR; TCRdb's copy has only in-frame clones and lacks some. Seen here are 150,000 to 200,000 clones, around 68% observed once, and the top ten hold roughly 10%. The material sequenced was PBMCs. The receptor set was obtained from a man aged 25-45 years in good health and CMV-seropositive. Each CDR3 is given with its conserved first and last residue. The D gene is left open where the match is weak. Size is stated for part of the rows, as once, few or many counts, or as a class when the clone is expanded.

clone_size,d_call,j_call,v_call,cdr3_aa,cdr3_nt
NA,TRBD1,TRBJ1-2,TRBV7-9,CASSRGTGRSGYGYTF,TGTGCCAGCAGCCGAGGGACAGGAAGAAGCGGCTATGGCTACACCTTC
NA,NA,TRBJ1-2,TRBV5-1,CASSPGMNYGYTF,TGCGCCAGCAGCCCAGGGATGAACTATGGCTACACCTTC
NA,NA,TRBJ2-7,TRBV5-6,CASSLLAANEQYF,TGTGCCAGCAGCTTACTAGCTGCCAACGAGCAGTACTTC
NA,TRBD2,TRBJ2-3,TRBV7-7,CASSLGPRTSGTDTQYF,TGTGCTAGCAGCCTCGGCCCGAGGACTAGCGGAACAGATACGCAGTATTTT
NA,NA,TRBJ1-1,TRBV28,CASRTGNTEAFF,TGTGCCAGCAGGACAGGGAACACTGAAGCTTTCTTT
NA,TRBD1,TRBJ2-1,TRBV14,CASSHRTGLESQFF,TGTGCCAGCAGCCATCGGACAGGGCTTGAATCTCAGTTCTTC
NA,NA,TRBJ1-5,TRBV5-1,CASSLGQYSNQPQHF,TGCGCCAGCAGCTTGGGACAGTATAGCAATCAGCCCCAGCATTTT
NA,NA,TRBJ2-7,TRBV28,CASSLWGIPSSYEQYF,TGTGCCAGCAGTTTATGGGGCATCCCCTCTTCCTACGAGCAGTACTTC
few,TRBD1,TRBJ1-4,TRBV4-1,CASSQRTGGAEKLFF,TGCGCCAGCAGCCAACGGACAGGGGGCGCTGAAAAACTGTTTTTT
few,NA,TRBJ1-1,TRBV19,CASSQQMNTEAFF,TGTGCCAGTAGCCAACAAATGAACACTGAAGCTTTCTTT
NA,NA,TRBJ2-2,TRBV9,CASSVGLLRQKNTGELFF,TGTGCCAGCAGCGTAGGTTTACTGCGGCAGAAGAACACCGGGGAGCTGTTTTTT
few,TRBD1,TRBJ2-3,TRBV11-3,CASSLGQGTDTQYF,TGTGCCAGCAGCTTGGGACAGGGAACAGATACGCAGTATTTT
NA,NA,TRBJ1-2,TRBV25-1,CASSEEVAAPRYGYTF,TGTGCCAGCAGTGAAGAGGTTGCCGCCCCACGCTATGGCTACACCTTC
NA,TRBD1,TRBJ1-3,TRBV10-3,CAISGGQGLGNTIYF,TGTGCCATCAGTGGAGGACAGGGGCTTGGAAACACCATATATTTT
once,NA,TRBJ2-7,TRBV21-1,CASSKGRSGTIEPSYEQYF,TGTGCCAGCAGCAAAGGCAGGAGCGGTACGATCGAACCCTCCTACGAGCAGTACTTC
few,TRBD1,TRBJ1-6,TRBV7-8,CASRGGQGGSSYNSPLHF,TGTGCCAGCAGAGGAGGACAGGGGGGTAGCTCCTATAATTCACCCCTCCACTTT
few,TRBD1,TRBJ1-1,TRBV6-1,CASREQGDTEAFF,TGTGCCAGCAGGGAACAGGGGGACACTGAAGCTTTCTTT
NA,TRBD2,TRBJ2-1,TRBV6-4,CASSDAGGPYNEQFF,TGTGCCAGCAGTGATGCGGGAGGGCCCTACAATGAGCAGTTCTTC
NA,TRBD2,TRBJ2-5,TRBV28,CASSGGGPPKETQYF,TGTGCCAGCAGTGGGGGGGGACCGCCTAAAGAGACCCAGTACTTC
NA,TRBD1,TRBJ1-2,TRBV6-1,CASSAGQGASYGYTF,TGTGCCAGCAGTGCGGGACAGGGGGCAAGCTATGGCTACACCTTC
NA,NA,TRBJ1-1,TRBV5-4,CASSLGMSGWDTEAFF,TGTGCCAGCAGCTTGGGAATGAGCGGGTGGGACACTGAAGCTTTCTTT
NA,TRBD1,TRBJ2-3,TRBV30,CAWSPFEWGTGGLDTQYF,TGTGCCTGGAGTCCCTTTGAGTGGGGGACAGGGGGATTAGATACGCAGTATTTT
once,NA,TRBJ2-7,TRBV27,CASSLLDSSEQYF,TGTGCCAGCAGCCTTCTGGACAGCTCCGAGCAGTACTTC
NA,NA,TRBJ2-4,TRBV7-9,CASSLRQGYIQYF,TGTGCCAGCAGCCTACGTCAGGGGTACATTCAGTACTTC
NA,NA,TRBJ1-5,TRBV28,CASSTSANQPQHF,TGTGCCAGCAGTACCAGCGCCAATCAGCCCCAGCATTTT